This T cell receptor beta chain was observed in a study of radiotherapy plus CTLA-4 blockade in lung cancer. Study information: An objective response was seen in around 19% of patients, and disease control in over 25%.

Lung cancer patients with chemo-refractory metastatic non-small-cell disease were given focal radiation plus CTLA-4 blockade with ipilimumab. The method was immunoSEQ multiplex PCR; TCRdb's version includes in-frame clones alone and lacks a portion of them. The profile shows 100,000 to 150,000 clones, 75% to 80% of them singletons. Germline CDR1 reads LGHNA; CDR2 reads YNFKEQ. V shed 4 bases and J shed 5 bases, with 20 bases lying between them. The length of the CDR3 is 17 residues. The source of this sequence is a human donor with non-small cell lung cancer who had a partial response to radiotherapy plus ipilimumab. V usage is TRBV4-2 and J usage is TRBJ1-4; D may be TRBD1 (5 bases). Sequencing used peripheral blood, obtained from a patient treated with radiotherapy plus ipilimumab. CDR3 residues: CASSPKTGGRLNEKLFF. The DNA of the CDR3 is TGTGCCAGCAGCCCAAAAACGGGGGGACGGCTAAATGAAAAACTGTTTTTT.